This TCR beta chain was recovered during a study of shared T cell receptors in the human thymus. J lost 4 bases, V lost 5 bases, and 13 bases had no gene match. The CDR3 contains 16 residues. CDR1 and CDR2 from the germline V gene are SGHKS and YYEKEE (reference sequence). Profiling relied on immunoSEQ multiplex PCR, and the TCRdb table lists in-frame clones only, not all of them. The data contain 550,000 to 800,000 clones, approximately 83% of them singletons. This clone has just one count. The same data also went into a second study, on human thymus T cells. From that paper: Each of the donors was a healthy Finnish infant who was undergoing open corrective cardiac surgery for congenital heart defects. Thymic tissue was derived from resections collected during corrective heart surgery. Biased V and J segment usage appeared in thymus and peripheral blood.

Sequencing input: thymocytes. The chain carries TRBV5-5 and TRBJ1-1; 8 positions agree with TRBD1. This receptor was obtained from a girl less than two years old with a congenital heart defect. CDR3 region: CASRVVKGQVPTEAFF. CDR3 bases: TGTGCCAGCAGGGTTGTCAAGGGACAGGTCCCCACTGAAGCTTTCTTT.